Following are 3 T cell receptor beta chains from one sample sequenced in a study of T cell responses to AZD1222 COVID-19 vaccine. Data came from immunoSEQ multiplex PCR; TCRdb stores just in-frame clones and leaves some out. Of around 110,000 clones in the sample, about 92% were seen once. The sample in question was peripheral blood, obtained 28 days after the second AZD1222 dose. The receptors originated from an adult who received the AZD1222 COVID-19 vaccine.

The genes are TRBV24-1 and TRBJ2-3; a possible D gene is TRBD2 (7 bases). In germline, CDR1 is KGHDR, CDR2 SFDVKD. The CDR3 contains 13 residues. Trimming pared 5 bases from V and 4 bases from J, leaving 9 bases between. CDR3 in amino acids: CATSGEGADTQYF. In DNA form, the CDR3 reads TGTGCCACCAGTGGGGAGGGGGCAGATACGCAGTATTTT.

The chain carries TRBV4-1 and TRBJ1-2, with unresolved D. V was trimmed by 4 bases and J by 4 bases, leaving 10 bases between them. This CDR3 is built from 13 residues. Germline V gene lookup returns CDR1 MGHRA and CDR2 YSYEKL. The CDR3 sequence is CASSRELRYGYTF. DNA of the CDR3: TGCGCCAGCAGCCGGGAGCTTCGCTATGGCTACACCTTC.

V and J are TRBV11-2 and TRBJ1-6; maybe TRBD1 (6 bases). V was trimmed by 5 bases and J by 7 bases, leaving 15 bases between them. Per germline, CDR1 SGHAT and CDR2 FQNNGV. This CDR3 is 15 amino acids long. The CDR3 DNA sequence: TGTGCCAGCAGCCGGGCGGGGGGCGCGAATTCACCCCTCCACTTT. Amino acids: CASSRAGGANSPLHF.